What follows are 20 T cell receptor beta chains derived from one specimen sequenced in a study of blood T cell repertoires in COVID-19. Repertoires were generated with immunoSEQ multiplex PCR, while TCRdb's copy carries only in-frame clones and drops some. Of under 250,000 clones in the sample, about 89% were seen once. Sequenced material: peripheral blood. Receptor source: a woman aged 55-69 years who had recovered from COVID-19.

This clone has only a few counts. The CDR3, as DNA: TGTGCCAGCAGCTTACGGGTACTTGACTCCTTAACTAATGAAAAACTGTTTTTT. Translated: CASSLRVLDSLTNEKLFF. The V call is TRBV28, the J call TRBJ1-4; unclear D gene. CDR1 is MDHEN and CDR2 is SYDVKM in the germline V gene. CDR3 length: 18 residues. Trimming shortened V by 6 bases and J by 1 base, and 21 bases separated the two germline ends.

V and J are TRBV24-1 and TRBJ1-2; 7 positions match TRBD1. CDR3 length: 16 amino acids. Losses at the gene ends were 4 bases for V and 5 bases for J; bases not matched to a gene: 12. In germline, CDR1 is KGHDR, CDR2 SFDVKD. As DNA, the CDR3 is TGTGCCACCAGTGACCCCGGGACAGCACAAGGATATGGCTACACCTTC. It translates to CATSDPGTAQGYGYTF.

The CDR3 DNA follows: TGTGCCAGCTACGGACAGGTTGTTGAAGCTTTCTTT. Residues: CASYGQVVEAFF. V gene TRBV2 combines with J gene TRBJ1-1; 7 positions agree with TRBD1. Germline trimming cut 8 bases from V and 7 bases from J; bases unmatched to any gene: 7. The CDR3 extends over 12 amino acids. Germline CDR1 SNHLY, CDR2 FYNNEI.

The rearrangement links TRBV18 to TRBJ1-1; 7 nucleotides line up with TRBD1. Germline values: CDR1 KGHSH, CDR2 LQKENI. The length of the CDR3 is 15 residues. V shed 4 bases, J shed 3 bases, and the junction held 8 bases outside the gene matches. The CDR3 reads CASSLRGADDTEAFF. CDR3 coding DNA: TGTGCCAGCTCACTCAGGGGGGCGGACGACACTGAAGCTTTCTTT.

This chain's CDR3 is CASSLGTGGARTQYF. The CDR3, as DNA: TGTGCCAGCAGCTTAGGGACAGGGGGCGCGAGGACCCAGTACTTC. This chain uses TRBV7-9 with TRBJ2-5; TRBD1 agrees at 11 bases. Germline V gene sequence: CDR1 SEHNR, CDR2 FQNEAQ (reference sequence). Trimming cost V 1 base and J 7 bases; bases outside gene matches: 5. The CDR3 runs to 15 residues.

The rearrangement joins TRBV6-2 or TRBV6-3 to TRBJ2-4; TRBD1 matches at 8 bases. Germline trimming cut 6 bases from V and 8 bases from J; bases unmatched to any gene: 12. Germline values: CDR1 MNHEY, CDR2 SVGEGT. The CDR3 is 15 residues long. CDR3 nucleotides: TGTGCCAGCAGCCCCATTCGGACAGGGCGGGACATTCAGTACTTC. It specifies CASSPIRTGRDIQYF.

On this clone: This CDR3 is also generated by other DNA sequences in the sample. CDR3: CASSVASGGADTQYF. The CDR3 region has the DNA TGTGCCAGCAGCGTCGCTAGCGGGGGAGCAGATACGCAGTATTTT. This sequence joins TRBV9 and TRBJ2-3; 10 positions agree with TRBD2. CDR3 length: 15 residues. From germline, CDR1 is SGDLS and CDR2 YYNGEE. The junction had 4 bases not matched to a gene; V was cut back by 2 bases and J by 4 bases.

The V and J genes are TRBV9 and TRBJ2-1; 7 bases are shared with TRBD1. The J segment lost 5 bases and the V segment lost 7 bases, leaving 6 bases of the junction unmatched. CDR1 and CDR2 from the germline V gene are SGDLS and YYNGEE. CDR3 length: 13 residues. In DNA, the CDR3 is TGTGCCAGCGACGGACAGGACCACAATGAGCAGTTCTTC. Its translation is CASDGQDHNEQFF.

The rearrangement links TRBV5-1 to TRBJ1-6; D ambiguous. V lost 0 bases, J lost 0 bases, and 7 bases lay in between. Germline V gene data show CDR1 as SGHRS and CDR2 as YFSETQ. This CDR3 contains 16 residues. CDR3 nucleotide sequence: TGCGCCAGCAGCTTGGACAGAAGCTCCTATAATTCACCCCTCCACTTT. Protein: CASSLDRSSYNSPLHF.

The rearrangement joins TRBV7-3 to TRBJ2-7, with a tentative D call TRBD1 (5 bases). Trimming shortened V by 2 bases and J by 3 bases, and 11 bases separated the two germline ends. CDR1 is SGHTA and CDR2 is FQGTGA in the germline V gene. The CDR3 extends over 14 amino acids. CDR3 DNA: TGTGCCAGCAGCTTACGTGGACACGGCTACGAGCAGTACTTC. It yields the protein CASSLRGHGYEQYF. Using reference TRBV7-3 and TRBJ2-7 for the parts outside the CDR3, the full variable domain is GAGVSQTPSNKVTEKGKYVELRCDPISGHTALYWYRQSLGQGPEFLIYFQGTGAADDSGLPNDRFFAVRPEGSVSTLKIQRTERGDSAVYLCASSLRGHGYEQYFGPGTRLTVT.

The CDR3 loop reads CASTPAGGYTDTQYF. The CDR3 bases are TGTGCCAGCACTCCAGCGGGGGGGTACACAGATACGCAGTATTTT. V and J are TRBV6-4 and TRBJ2-3, with 10 bases aligning to TRBD2. Per germline, CDR1 MRHNA and CDR2 SNTAGT. The CDR3 is 15 residues long. The junction had 6 bases not matched to a gene; V was cut back by 7 bases and J by 2 bases.

The chain is built from TRBV6-2 or TRBV6-3 and TRBJ2-7, with D unresolved. Germline V gene data show CDR1 as MNHEY and CDR2 as SVGEGT. There are 15 residues in the CDR3. V was shortened by 3 bases and J by 2 bases, with 14 bases between the two germline ends. CDR3 DNA sequence: TGTGCCAGCAGTTATCCCGCAGGCCTCCCCTACGAGCAGTACTTC. It codes for CASSYPAGLPYEQYF.

This chain uses TRBV11-2 with TRBJ2-7; D not certain. Looked up from germline, CDR1 is SGHAT and CDR2 is FQNNGV. The CDR3 has 13 amino acids. Trimming took off 6 bases at V and 6 bases at J, with 15 bases between the two ends. The CDR3 DNA follows: TGTGCCAGCAGTCCAGGTCCCCTACGCGAGCAGTACTTC. Translated: CASSPGPLREQYF.

The chain uses TRBV19 and TRBJ2-7; weak D call: TRBD2 (6 bases). Germline lookup yields CDR1 LNHDA and CDR2 SQIVND (reference sequence). CDR3 length: 16 amino acids. V was clipped by 4 bases and J by 5 bases, with 21 bases between them. The CDR3 nucleotides read TGTGCCAGTAGTACTCCGGGACTCAACCACGGGAACGAGCAGTACTTC. Translation gives CASSTPGLNHGNEQYF. The variable domain in full, with the rest retrieved from reference TRBV19 and TRBJ2-7, is DGGITQSPKYLFRKEGQNVTLSCEQNLNHDAMYWYRQDPGQGLRLIYYSQIVNDFQKGDIAEGYSVSREKKESFPLTVTSAQKNPTAFYLCASSTPGLNHGNEQYFGPGTRLTVT.

The J gene is TRBJ2-1, the V gene TRBV10-3, with 8 bases lining up with TRBD1. Germline V gene sequence: CDR1 ENHRY, CDR2 SYGVKD. V lost 8 bases and J lost 6; bases outside the gene matches: 3. There are 12 residues in the CDR3. The chain's CDR3 is CAIGQGSNEQFF. DNA for the CDR3: TGTGCCATCGGACAGGGTTCCAATGAGCAGTTCTTC.

V usage is TRBV5-1 and J usage is TRBJ2-7; D is unclear. Deletions cut 1 base from V and 4 bases from J, with 12 bases between. The CDR3 has 14 amino acids. Germline-derived CDR1 and CDR2 are SGHRS and YFSETQ. CDR3 bases: TGCGCCAGCAGCTTGCTACCTCTTACGTACGAGCAGTACTTC. Translation: CASSLLPLTYEQYF.

Comment on this clone: This CDR3 is also generated by other DNA sequences in the sample. The chain carries TRBV5-1 and TRBJ2-1; TRBD1 might be the D (6 bases). CDR1 SGHRS and CDR2 YFSETQ come from the germline V gene. The CDR3 loop spans 15 amino acids. Trimming cost V 1 base and J 0 bases, with 8 bases left between them. In DNA form, the CDR3 reads TGCGCCAGCAGCTTGACAGGGCCCTCCTACAATGAGCAGTTCTTC. It codes for CASSLTGPSYNEQFF.

The chain carries TRBV3-1 (or the pseudogene TRBV3-2) and TRBJ1-6; a possible D gene is TRBD1 (6 bases). CDR3 length equals 18 residues. V lost 0 bases to trimming and J lost 3 bases, with 15 bases between them. Germline CDR1 and CDR2: LGHDT and YNNKEL (reference sequence). CDR3 coding DNA: TGTGCCAGCAGCCAAGACGGGGGGGACACTCACTATAATTCACCCCTCCACTTT. This encodes CASSQDGGDTHYNSPLHF.

V gene TRBV2 combines with J gene TRBJ1-2; TRBD1 agrees at 7 bases. V dropped 4 bases and J dropped 0; count of bases not matched to a gene: 5. From germline, CDR1 is SNHLY and CDR2 FYNNEI. This CDR3 is built from 15 residues. The CDR3 nucleotides are TGTGCCAGCAGTGTAACAGGGGTCCCTAACTATGGCTACACCTTC. Protein product: CASSVTGVPNYGYTF.

A few counts support this clone. The rearrangement links TRBV25-1 to TRBJ1-2; D perhaps matches TRBD1 (6 bases). Germline V gene data show CDR1 as MGHDK and CDR2 as SYGVNS. V was pared by 5 bases and J by 9 bases, with 16 bases between. This CDR3 contains 13 residues. In DNA, the CDR3 is TGTGCCAGCAGTATGCAGGGGACCAACAGCTACACCTTC. Translation gives CASSMQGTNSYTF.